This is a list of T cell receptor beta chains from one sample in a study of T cell responses to AZD1222 COVID-19 vaccine. Profiling relied on immunoSEQ multiplex PCR, and the TCRdb table lists in-frame clones only, not all of them. The repertoire holds about 140,000 clones, with about 92% as singletons. Here the sequenced sample was peripheral blood, taken 28 days after the second AZD1222 dose. The receptors derive from an adult who received the AZD1222 COVID-19 vaccine. Each CDR3 is given with its conserved first and last residue. The D gene is left open where the match is weak. Clone size is shown for a subset of rows, as once, few, many or a class of expanded clone.

TRBJ1-1	TRBV7-2	once	-	CASSLGSYAEAFF	TGTGCCAGCAGCTTAGGTTCGTACGCTGAAGCTTTCTTT
TRBJ1-6	TRBV10-3	-	TRBD1	CAIRGDSNNSPLHF	TGTGCCATCAGGGGGGACAGTAATAATTCACCCCTCCACTTT
TRBJ2-1	TRBV19	-	TRBD1	CASSPVLGQGAAEQFF	TGTGCCAGTAGTCCCGTTTTGGGACAGGGGGCAGCTGAGCAGTTCTTC
TRBJ2-2	TRBV2	once	-	CASSVSGSNTGELFF	TGTGCCAGCAGTGTGAGTGGCTCGAACACCGGGGAGCTGTTTTTT
TRBJ1-2	TRBV6-5	-	TRBD1	CASSFTTGINYGYTF	TGTGCCAGCAGTTTTACGACAGGGATTAACTATGGCTACACCTTC
TRBJ1-5	TRBV19	-	-	CASSIFGVPNQPQHF	TGTGCCAGTAGTATTTTCGGGGTCCCCAATCAGCCCCAGCATTTT
TRBJ2-2	TRBV25-1	-	-	CASSEGRPMNTGELFF	TGTGCCAGCAGTGAGGGCCGACCTATGAACACCGGGGAGCTGTTTTTT
TRBJ2-1	TRBV11-3	-	-	CASGRRDEQFF	TGTGCCAGCGGGCGTCGAGATGAGCAGTTCTTC
TRBJ2-7	TRBV7-2	-	-	CASSFGGSYEQYF	TGTGCCAGCAGCTTCGGCGGTTCCTACGAGCAGTACTTC
TRBJ1-5	TRBV6-2/TRBV6-3	-	-	CASSLGAINQPQHF	TGTGCCAGCAGTTTGGGGGCGATCAATCAGCCCCAGCATTTT
TRBJ2-7	TRBV19	-	-	CASSILPGTFYEQYF	TGTGCCAGTAGTATCCTTCCAGGGACTTTCTACGAGCAGTACTTC
TRBJ1-1	TRBV27	-	-	CASSFLQRGNTEAFF	TGTGCCAGCAGTTTCTTGCAAAGGGGGAACACTGAAGCTTTCTTT
TRBJ2-2	TRBV3-1/TRBV3-2	-	-	CASSQGGHYTGELFF	TGTGCCAGCAGCCAAGGAGGACACTACACCGGGGAGCTGTTTTTT
TRBJ2-5	TRBV2	once	-	CATARGSAETQYF	TGTGCCACCGCCCGGGGGTCTGCTGAGACCCAGTACTTC
TRBJ1-4	TRBV19	-	-	CASSLCPLFF	TGTGCCAGTAGTTTGTGCCCCTTGTTTTTT
TRBJ2-1	TRBV5-8	-	TRBD2	CASSAGTSGSLNEQFF	TGTGCCAGCAGCGCAGGGACTAGCGGGAGCCTAAATGAGCAGTTCTTC
TRBJ1-1	TRBV4-1	-	TRBD1	CASSRSAVRGPTEAFF	TGCGCCAGCAGCCGGTCGGCGGTGAGGGGGCCCACTGAAGCTTTCTTT
TRBJ2-7	TRBV4-1	-	-	CASSQPTRSSYEQYF	TGCGCCAGCAGCCAGCCAACTCGGTCGAGCTACGAGCAGTACTTC
TRBJ1-5	TRBV19	-	-	CASSAFSGASNQPQHF	TGTGCCAGTAGTGCCTTTTCAGGGGCTAGCAATCAGCCCCAGCATTTT